This T cell receptor (beta chain) originates from a study of blood T cell repertoires in COVID-19. Study in general: In each case, the material was cDNA or gDNA derived from T cells, B-cell-depleted T cells, or PBMCs.

The V gene end was trimmed by 1 base and the J gene end by 4 bases; junction bases not matched to a gene: 3. CDR3 length equals 16 residues. The germline CDR1 and CDR2 sequences are LNHDA and SQIVND (reference sequence). This table comes from immunoSEQ multiplex PCR, and its TCRdb copy is limited to in-frame clones, with some not included. Of tens of thousands of clones in the sample, more than 75% were seen once. Sequenced sample: peripheral blood. J is TRBJ2-2 and V is TRBV19; 10 bases are shared with TRBD1. The TCR comes from a man over 45 with acute or convalescent COVID-19. The DNA for the CDR3 is TGTGCCAGTAGTATAGGGACAGGGGGTAGCACCGGGGAGCTGTTTTTT. Translated, it gives CASSIGTGGSTGELFF.